The 29 T cell receptor beta chains listed next were all sequenced from one sample in a study of T-cell memory formation after mild COVID-19 (dated by TCRdb to 2020 to 2023). The library was prepared using 5' RACE. Reads for this sample came from an Illumina NovaSeq 6000. Using fastp trimming at Q25 and MiXCR clonotype assembly, TCRdb reanalyzed the public sequencing data and kept in-frame beta chains. Each entry is one CDR3 protein sequence, shown with its most common DNA and genes. This sample is represented by about 200,000 distinct CDR3 sequences; roughly 10% of them were singletons. The top ten clones comprise roughly 3.5% of the sample. The sample comprised PBMCs or a T cell subset sorted from them (not recorded which). The source of these receptors is a man aged 18 to 35 who had mild COVID-19 (a few samples of this study predate the infection). The sample titles of this study are shuffled in the database, so cell type and time point are left out; the donor was told from shared clones.

This clonotype has just a few counts. V is TRBV7-6 and J is TRBJ1-1, with D maybe TRBD1 (6 bases). V was shortened by 6 bases and J by 0 bases, with 11 bases between the two germline ends. This CDR3 has 14 residues. The germline CDR1 and CDR2 sequences are SGHVS and FNYEAQ. CDR3 loop: CASRQGPLNTEAFF. CDR3 nucleotide sequence: TGTGCCAGCAGGCAGGGGCCCTTGAACACTGAAGCTTTCTTT.

The rearrangement joins TRBV5-8 to TRBJ2-1; D perhaps matches TRBD1 (7 bases). There are 13 residues in the CDR3. CDR1 and CDR2 from the germline V gene are SGHTS and YDEGEE. The V and J ends lost 3 bases and 6 bases respectively, with 10 bases between them. CDR3 region: CASSYQGGNEQFF. The CDR3 nucleotides read TGTGCCAGCAGCTATCAGGGGGGCAATGAGCAGTTCTTC.

The J gene is TRBJ1-1, the V gene TRBV6-6; D unclear. Trimming left V 3 bases short and J 5 bases short, with 10 bases between. CDR1 and CDR2 (germline): MNHNY, SVGAGI (reference sequence). This CDR3 contains 13 residues. The CDR3 DNA sequence: TGTGCCAGCAGTTATGAGAGGGATACTGAAGCTTTCTTT. It codes for CASSYERDTEAFF.

This clonotype was recorded many times. V gene TRBV12-3 or TRBV12-4 combines with J gene TRBJ2-7, with D tentatively TRBD2 (5 bases). V lost 7 bases, J lost 2 bases, and 15 bases lay in between. The length of the CDR3 is 14 residues. The DNA for the CDR3 is TGTGCCAGCACCCCGGGGAGAGACACCTACGAGCAGTACTTC. It translates to CASTPGRDTYEQYF.

This clonotype was counted many times. This chain uses TRBV10-3 with TRBJ1-3; D uncertain. The CDR3 contains 14 residues. Germline lookup yields CDR1 ENHRY and CDR2 SYGVKD. V gave up 11 bases and J gave up 0 bases, with 14 bases separating them. The chain's CDR3 is CASSDIISGNTIYF. CDR3 nucleotide sequence: TGTGCCTCTAGCGACATTATCTCTGGAAACACCATATATTTT.

The CDR3 here is CASSLTRVVEQYF. The CDR3 region has the DNA TGTGCCAGCAGCCTGACGCGCGTAGTCGAGCAGTACTTC. J is TRBJ2-7 and V is TRBV12-3 or TRBV12-4; D unclear. The CDR3 contains 13 residues. V lost 6 bases to trimming and J lost 6 bases, with 15 bases between them.

This clonotype showed up just a few times. CDR3 region: CASSTRGATNEKLFF. In DNA, the CDR3 is TGTGCCAGCAGCACCAGAGGTGCAACTAATGAAAAACTGTTTTTT. The chain links TRBV7-9 to TRBJ1-4; D is ambiguous. Germline V gene data show CDR1 as SEHNR and CDR2 as FQNEAQ (reference sequence). Trimming removed 5 bases at V and 0 bases at J, with 10 bases between. CDR3 size: 15 residues.

This clonotype was observed a handful of times. V gene TRBV5-1 combines with J gene TRBJ2-2; D may be TRBD1 (5 bases). The CDR3 runs to 14 residues. Germline V CDR1 and CDR2: SGHRS, YFSETQ. Deletions cut 3 bases from V and 4 bases from J, with 10 bases between. The CDR3 loop reads CASSSSGSTGELFF. CDR3 sequence (DNA): TGCGCCAGCAGCTCCTCAGGGTCCACCGGGGAGCTGTTTTTT.

This clonotype was detected only a few times. The J gene is TRBJ2-7, the V gene TRBV20-1, with D perhaps matching TRBD1 (6 bases). The germline V gene has CDR1 DFQATT and CDR2 SNEGSKA (reference sequence). The CDR3 totals 14 residues. V was shortened by 6 bases and J by 1 base, with 16 bases between the two germline ends. DNA of the CDR3: TGCAGTGCGCGTGACAGGCTCCAATCCTACGAGCAGTACTTC. This gives the protein CSARDRLQSYEQYF.

This clonotype has a handful of counts. This chain joins TRBV30 and TRBJ2-7, with D uncertain. Germline V gene lookup returns CDR1 GTSNPN and CDR2 SVGIG (reference sequence). V lost 0 bases and J 3 bases, leaving 6 bases between the germline ends. The CDR3 sequence is 12 residues long. CDR3 amino acids: CAWSVMGYEQYF. CDR3 DNA sequence: TGTGCCTGGAGTGTAATGGGCTACGAGCAGTACTTC.

This clonotype was recorded a few times. The rearrangement uses TRBV6-6 and TRBJ2-4, with 7 bases lining up with TRBD2. This CDR3 comprises 13 residues. Losses at the gene ends were 3 bases for V and 15 bases for J; bases not matched to a gene: 11. Germline V gene lookup returns CDR1 MNHNY and CDR2 SVGAGI (reference sequence). For the CDR3, the DNA is TGTGCCAGCAGTTATGGGCTAGCGGCCTTTGGGTACTTC. This sequence encodes CASSYGLAAFGYF.

In its sample, this clonotype was seen many times. The rearrangement joins TRBV4-1 to TRBJ2-3, with unresolved D. The length of the CDR3 is 16 residues. CDR1 is MGHRA and CDR2 is YSYEKL in the germline V gene. Trimming removed 3 bases at V and 0 bases at J, with 13 bases between. The CDR3 spells CASSQEAAPSTDTQYF. The CDR3 DNA follows: TGCGCCAGCAGCCAGGAAGCAGCCCCTAGCACAGATACGCAGTATTTT.

This clonotype was observed a handful of times. The rearrangement joins TRBV7-2 to TRBJ1-2, with D perhaps TRBD1 (6 bases). Per the germline V gene, CDR1 is SGHTA and CDR2 is FQGNSA. Trimming stripped 5 bases from V and 6 bases from J, with 22 bases between. The CDR3 totals 16 residues. CDR3 sequence: CASSTYYRVNKHGYTF. CDR3 DNA sequence: TGTGCCAGCAGCACCTATTACAGGGTGAACAAACATGGCTACACCTTC.

The CDR3 is CASKNSGGQETQYF. The CDR3, as DNA: TGTGCCAGCAAGAATAGCGGGGGCCAAGAGACCCAGTACTTC. The rearrangement links TRBV25-1 to TRBJ2-5; TRBD2 matches at 9 bases. This CDR3 is 14 amino acids long. V lost 7 bases, J lost 1 base, and 4 bases stayed unmatched. Germline CDR1 MGHDK, CDR2 SYGVNS.

The chain recombines TRBV28 with TRBJ1-2, with D possibly being TRBD1 (6 bases). V lost 4 bases and J 4 bases, leaving 22 bases between the germline ends. CDR1 is MDHEN, CDR2 SYDVKM, per germline. The CDR3 runs 17 residues. The DNA of the CDR3 is TGTGCCAGCAGTTCCTACAAAACCGGGACACGGATCTATGGCTACACCTTC. Residues: CASSSYKTGTRIYGYTF.

This clonotype occurred a few times. CDR3 amino acids: CASSQEGGQSNQPQHF. CDR3 DNA sequence: TGCGCCAGCAGCCAAGAAGGAGGTCAGAGCAATCAGCCCCAGCATTTT. This chain joins TRBV4-1 and TRBJ1-5; no clear D. The germline CDR1 and CDR2 sequences are MGHRA and YSYEKL. The length of the CDR3 is 16 residues. Between the trimmed V and J ends, which lost 0 bases and 1 base, there was a span of 10 bases.

This clonotype appeared a few times. CDR3 loop: CASSPTGALRDTQYF. CDR3 DNA sequence: TGTGCCAGCTCACCCACAGGGGCCCTTCGGGATACGCAGTATTTT. J is TRBJ2-3 and V is TRBV18; 7 bases line up with TRBD1. Germline assignment: CDR1 KGHSH and CDR2 LQKENI. The CDR3 spans 15 residues. The J segment lost 6 bases and the V segment lost 3 bases, leaving 9 bases of the junction unmatched.

This clonotype has only a few counts. The J gene is TRBJ2-3, the V gene TRBV6-6; D is undetermined. The CDR3 covers 14 residues. Trimming took off 6 bases at V and 0 bases at J, with 10 bases between the two ends. Germline CDR1 MNHNY, CDR2 SVGAGI (reference sequence). The CDR3 is CASRSAASTDTQYF. DNA for the CDR3: TGTGCCAGCAGATCCGCGGCTAGCACAGATACGCAGTATTTT.

The chain joins TRBV4-2 to TRBJ1-1; maybe TRBD1 (5 bases). This CDR3 is 14 amino acids long. V was shortened by 0 bases and J by 3 bases, with 8 bases between the two germline ends. Germline CDR1 LGHNA, CDR2 YNFKEQ. The CDR3 spells CASSQDRVHTEAFF. The CDR3 DNA follows: TGTGCCAGCAGCCAAGACAGGGTCCACACTGAAGCTTTCTTT.

J is TRBJ1-2 and V is TRBV5-1, with a possible D match to TRBD1 (5 bases). The CDR3 runs 14 residues. Germline loops: CDR1 SGHRS, CDR2 YFSETQ. Trimming removed 4 bases from V and 4 bases from J, with 14 bases in between. The CDR3 DNA is TGCGCCAGCAGCACTACAGGTGCCGGCTATGGCTACACCTTC. Translated, it gives CASSTTGAGYGYTF.

The J gene is TRBJ2-1, the V gene TRBV7-9; 9 positions match TRBD1. Germline values: CDR1 SEHNR, CDR2 FQNEAQ (reference sequence). Losses at the gene ends were 4 bases for V and 8 bases for J; bases not matched to a gene: 6. There are 14 residues in the CDR3. The CDR3 DNA is TGTGCCAGCAGCTCGGGACAGGGTCGCGATGAGCAGTTCTTC. Translating it yields CASSSGQGRDEQFF.

This clonotype was counted between two and nine times. V and J are TRBV5-1 and TRBJ2-3, with D possibly being TRBD1 (5 bases). The CDR3 runs 15 residues. The germline V gene encodes CDR1 SGHRS and CDR2 YFSETQ. V lost 2 bases to trimming and J lost 0 bases, with 10 bases between them. Here the CDR3 reads CASSFQGLSTDTQYF. The CDR3 DNA follows: TGCGCCAGCAGCTTCCAGGGCCTTAGCACAGATACGCAGTATTTT.

In its sample, this clonotype was seen a few times. CDR3 sequence: CASSQGVAYGYTF. In DNA, the CDR3 is TGTGCCAGCAGCCAAGGGGTAGCATATGGCTACACCTTC. This chain connects TRBV3-1 to TRBJ1-2; unclear D gene. V lost 1 base and J 5 bases, leaving 8 bases between the germline ends. CDR1 and CDR2 (germline): LGHDT, YNNKEL (reference sequence). The CDR3 consists of 13 residues. Full variable domain (remainder filled in from reference TRBV3-1 and TRBJ1-2): DTAVSQTPKYLVTQMGNDKSIKCEQNLGHDTMYWYKQDSKKFLKIMFSYNNKELIINETVPNRFSPKSPDKAHLNLHINSLELGDSAVYFCASSQGVAYGYTFGSGTRLTVV.

This chain uses TRBV12-3 or TRBV12-4 with TRBJ1-1, with a possible D match to TRBD1 (5 bases). Trimming stripped 4 bases from V and 0 bases from J, with 6 bases between. This CDR3 contains 13 residues. The CDR3 DNA is TGTGCCAGCAGTTACAGGTTGAACACTGAAGCTTTCTTT. Its translation: CASSYRLNTEAFF.

The chain carries TRBV3-1 and TRBJ2-1, with TRBD2 matching over 9 bases. Trimming at V came to 1 base and at J to 16 bases, leaving 23 bases not matched to a gene. CDR1 is LGHDT, CDR2 YNNKEL, per germline (reference sequence). The CDR3 runs to 18 residues. The CDR3 nucleotides are TGTGCCAGCAGCCAAGTCGTAGCGGGGGCGGGACGTCAGGTCCCGGGTTTCTTC. Amino acid sequence: CASSQVVAGAGRQVPGFF.

This clonotype was observed at least ten times. This sequence joins TRBV27 and TRBJ2-3, with 9 bases identical to TRBD1. This CDR3 is built from 16 residues. The germline V gene has CDR1 MNHEY and CDR2 SMNVEV (reference sequence). The junction had 13 bases not matched to a gene; V was cut back by 5 bases and J by 7 bases. CDR3 amino acids: CASSKAGQGRQYTQYF. The DNA for the CDR3 is TGTGCCAGCAGTAAAGCGGGACAGGGACGTCAATATACGCAGTATTTT.

This clonotype occurred a few times. The chain employs TRBV7-2 and TRBJ1-5, with TRBD1 matching over 9 bases. Germline V gene lookup returns CDR1 SGHTA and CDR2 FQGNSA. The V gene end was trimmed by 3 bases and the J gene end by 4 bases; junction bases not matched to a gene: 7. The CDR3 consists of 16 residues. CDR3: CASSFGGQGGNQPQHF. DNA of the CDR3: TGTGCCAGCAGCTTCGGGGGACAGGGCGGGAATCAGCCCCAGCATTTT.

Ten or more counts support this clonotype. This sequence joins TRBV4-1 and TRBJ1-6; D unclear. The CDR3 spans 14 residues. Germline V gives CDR1 MGHRA, CDR2 YSYEKL. V lost 8 bases and J lost 10, with 18 bases in between. The CDR3 spells CASGLEGNRSPLHF. The CDR3 DNA reads TGCGCCAGCGGATTGGAGGGAAATCGGTCACCCCTCCACTTT.

This clonotype was seen at least ten times. The chain links TRBV2 to TRBJ2-2, with D unresolved. The CDR3 extends over 12 amino acids. Germline V CDR1 and CDR2: SNHLY, FYNNEI. V was trimmed by 2 bases and J by 5 bases, leaving 3 bases between them. CDR3 protein: CASSERTGELFF. Written as DNA, the CDR3 is TGTGCCAGCAGTGAACGGACCGGGGAGCTGTTTTTT.